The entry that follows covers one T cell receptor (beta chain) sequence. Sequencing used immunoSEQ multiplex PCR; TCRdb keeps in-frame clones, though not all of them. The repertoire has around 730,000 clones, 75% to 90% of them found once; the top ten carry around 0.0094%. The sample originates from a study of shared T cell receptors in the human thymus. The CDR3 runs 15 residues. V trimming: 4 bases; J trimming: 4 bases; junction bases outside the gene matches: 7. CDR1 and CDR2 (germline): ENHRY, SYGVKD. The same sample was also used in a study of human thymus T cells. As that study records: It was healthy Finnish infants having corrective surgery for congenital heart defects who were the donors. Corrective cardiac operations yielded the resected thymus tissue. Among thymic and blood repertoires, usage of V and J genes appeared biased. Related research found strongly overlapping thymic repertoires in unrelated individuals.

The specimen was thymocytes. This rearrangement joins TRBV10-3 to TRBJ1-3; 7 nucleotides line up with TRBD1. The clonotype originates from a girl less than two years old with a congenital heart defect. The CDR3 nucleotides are TGTGCCATCAGTGGCAGACAGGGCCGAGGAAACACCATATATTTT. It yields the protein CAISGRQGRGNTIYF.